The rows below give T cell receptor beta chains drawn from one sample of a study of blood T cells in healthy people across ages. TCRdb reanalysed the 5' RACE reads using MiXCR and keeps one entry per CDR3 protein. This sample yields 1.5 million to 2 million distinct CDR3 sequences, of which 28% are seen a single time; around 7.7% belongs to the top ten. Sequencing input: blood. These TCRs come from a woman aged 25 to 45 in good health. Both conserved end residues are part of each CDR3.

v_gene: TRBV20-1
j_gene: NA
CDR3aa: CSAWTSGGETQYF

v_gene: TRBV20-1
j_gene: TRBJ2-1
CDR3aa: CSARAGLDNYNEQFF

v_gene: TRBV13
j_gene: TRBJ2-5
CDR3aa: CASSRGTSRREAQYF

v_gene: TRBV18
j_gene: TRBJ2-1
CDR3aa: CASSPQGPSGSILFF

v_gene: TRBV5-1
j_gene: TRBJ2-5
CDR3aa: CASSHGQPKRETQYF

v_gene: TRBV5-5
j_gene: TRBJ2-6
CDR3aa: CASSAQGLLLSPGANVLTF

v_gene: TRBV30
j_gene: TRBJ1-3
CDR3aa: CAYIAGNTIYF

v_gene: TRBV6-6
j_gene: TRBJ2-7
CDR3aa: CASSRTELSYEQYF

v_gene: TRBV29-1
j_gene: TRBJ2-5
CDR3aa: CSVGRRGSDERYF

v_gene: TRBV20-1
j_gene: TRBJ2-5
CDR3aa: CSARDYGQGVSNEQYF

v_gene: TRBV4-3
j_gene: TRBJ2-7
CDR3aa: CASSQAQGTYERYF

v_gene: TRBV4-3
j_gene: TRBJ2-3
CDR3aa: CASSRTGESPGTQYF

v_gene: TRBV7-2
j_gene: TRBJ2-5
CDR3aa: CASRRGTGETQHF

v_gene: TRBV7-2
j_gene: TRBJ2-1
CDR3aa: CASSSIWTSGPGNGQFF

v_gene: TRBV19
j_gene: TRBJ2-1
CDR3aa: CASSTQTSGSSNEQFF

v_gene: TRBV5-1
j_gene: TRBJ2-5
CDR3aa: CASSWGTDQETQYF

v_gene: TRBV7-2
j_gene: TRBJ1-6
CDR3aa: CASSLDVTGRNSPLHF

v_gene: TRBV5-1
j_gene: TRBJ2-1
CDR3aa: CASSLSGDSPLKFF

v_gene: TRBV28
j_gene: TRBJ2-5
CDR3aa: CASSLSQGGIKKETQYF

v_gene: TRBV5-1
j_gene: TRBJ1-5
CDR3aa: CASSLEGAPRQPQHF

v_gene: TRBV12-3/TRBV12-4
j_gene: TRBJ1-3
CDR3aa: CASSLTSGNTIYF

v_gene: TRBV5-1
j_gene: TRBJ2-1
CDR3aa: CATAENLEAGAPGNEQFF

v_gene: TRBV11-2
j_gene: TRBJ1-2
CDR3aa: CASSSNRGLGYTF

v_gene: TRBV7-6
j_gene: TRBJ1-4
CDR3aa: CASSSQGASNEKRFF